This is a list of T cell receptor beta chains from one sample in a study of blood T cell repertoires in COVID-19. This table comes from immunoSEQ multiplex PCR, and its TCRdb copy is limited to in-frame clones, with some not included. The sample lists 200,000 to 250,000 clones, around 80% occurring once. The sample was peripheral blood. Every receptor here comes from a woman in her thirties or forties with acute or convalescent COVID-19. The conserved cysteine and the conserved F or W are not part of the CDR3 here.

V gene: TRBV12-3/TRBV12-4
J gene: TRBJ1-5
CDR3 protein: ASSLRLGPKH

V gene: TRBV7-2
J gene: TRBJ2-1
CDR3 protein: ASSLDVSQGARNEQF

V gene: TRBV9
J gene: TRBJ2-2
CDR3 protein: ASSVEYTGELF

V gene: TRBV4-3
J gene: TRBJ2-7
CDR3 protein: ASSQRPSTGEQY

V gene: TRBV9
J gene: TRBJ2-7
CDR3 protein: ASQHGYRPYEQY

V gene: TRBV20-1
J gene: TRBJ2-4
CDR3 protein: SASRAGGRNIQY

V gene: TRBV30
J gene: TRBJ1-2
CDR3 protein: AWSETRLTYGYT

V gene: TRBV6-2/TRBV6-3
J gene: TRBJ1-1
CDR3 protein: ASSRTERGPEAF

V gene: TRBV6-2/TRBV6-3
J gene: TRBJ1-1
CDR3 protein: ASSPTLGGVYSTF

V gene: TRBV7-7
J gene: TRBJ2-7
CDR3 protein: ASSLEAGVGYEQY

V gene: TRBV20-1
J gene: TRBJ2-5
CDR3 protein: SARPQETQY

V gene: TRBV6-5
J gene: TRBJ1-2
CDR3 protein: ASRRSYGYT

V gene: TRBV5-1
J gene: TRBJ1-1
CDR3 protein: ASSFSRDTEAF

V gene: TRBV9
J gene: TRBJ2-3
CDR3 protein: ASSSGRASNTQY

V gene: TRBV10-3
J gene: TRBJ1-1
CDR3 protein: AIRGQALNTEAF

V gene: TRBV4-2
J gene: TRBJ2-7
CDR3 protein: ASSPRQPGSEEGEWQY

V gene: TRBV7-3
J gene: TRBJ2-3
CDR3 protein: ASSNSGSAGDTQY

V gene: TRBV19
J gene: TRBJ2-7
CDR3 protein: ASSMMHASSYEQY

V gene: TRBV6-4
J gene: TRBJ2-4
CDR3 protein: ASSEAAGRGDIQY

V gene: TRBV7-2
J gene: TRBJ2-2
CDR3 protein: ASSLISTGQGPTGELF

V gene: TRBV11-2
J gene: TRBJ2-2
CDR3 protein: ASSFLGELF

V gene: TRBV5-1
J gene: TRBJ2-1
CDR3 protein: ASSPWQGLAGGSAYNEQF

V gene: TRBV3-1/TRBV3-2
J gene: TRBJ2-1
CDR3 protein: GTGSSYNEQF

V gene: TRBV2
J gene: TRBJ1-4
CDR3 protein: ASKRFNEKLF

V gene: TRBV18
J gene: TRBJ1-2
CDR3 protein: ASSDGQGSRGYT

V gene: TRBV5-5
J gene: TRBJ1-3
CDR3 protein: ASSDYRARSSGNTIY

V gene: TRBV10-1
J gene: TRBJ2-1
CDR3 protein: ASSALTGTGKNEQF

V gene: TRBV6-5
J gene: TRBJ1-5
CDR3 protein: ASSSLGTDSNQPQH

V gene: TRBV7-8
J gene: TRBJ2-1
CDR3 protein: ASSFSSSTEQF

V gene: TRBV12-5
J gene: TRBJ1-3
CDR3 protein: ASGWGDGNTIY

V gene: TRBV6-2/TRBV6-3
J gene: TRBJ2-7
CDR3 protein: ASSYSGFEQY

V gene: TRBV3-1/TRBV3-2
J gene: TRBJ1-6
CDR3 protein: ASSSDRGSPLH

V gene: TRBV30
J gene: TRBJ2-1
CDR3 protein: AWSHGRDNEQF

V gene: TRBV25-1
J gene: TRBJ2-7
CDR3 protein: ASSEYGGPNEQY

V gene: TRBV6-5
J gene: TRBJ1-2
CDR3 protein: ASSYPTGGYT

V gene: TRBV13
J gene: TRBJ2-3
CDR3 protein: ASSLAVAGEVLQDTQY

V gene: TRBV9
J gene: TRBJ2-1
CDR3 protein: ASSDYQGTGARNEQF

V gene: TRBV5-1
J gene: TRBJ2-3
CDR3 protein: ASSQGPGDTQY

V gene: TRBV4-3
J gene: TRBJ1-2
CDR3 protein: ASSQERGIGYGYT

V gene: TRBV19
J gene: TRBJ2-3
CDR3 protein: ASSIREGLTDTQY

V gene: TRBV30
J gene: TRBJ2-1
CDR3 protein: AWSPYEEQF

V gene: TRBV11-1
J gene: TRBJ1-6
CDR3 protein: ASSLDTPNSPLH

V gene: TRBV7-2
J gene: TRBJ2-7
CDR3 protein: ASSLRSSGYEQY

V gene: TRBV11-2
J gene: TRBJ2-3
CDR3 protein: ASSLRGVASTDTQY

V gene: TRBV10-3
J gene: TRBJ1-2
CDR3 protein: AISGQGHFGYT

V gene: TRBV5-4
J gene: TRBJ2-7
CDR3 protein: ASSSSIYEQY

V gene: TRBV24-1
J gene: TRBJ2-3
CDR3 protein: ATSDPSGSTRTDTQY

V gene: TRBV6-6
J gene: TRBJ2-7
CDR3 protein: ASSDRVSSYEQY

V gene: TRBV3-1/TRBV3-2
J gene: TRBJ2-5
CDR3 protein: ASSFGTEETQY

V gene: TRBV12-3/TRBV12-4
J gene: TRBJ1-2
CDR3 protein: ASSGRGLDGYT

V gene: TRBV19
J gene: TRBJ2-4
CDR3 protein: ASSIRMGGDAKNIQY

V gene: TRBV6-6
J gene: TRBJ1-5
CDR3 protein: ASGDGGVNQPQH

V gene: TRBV5-1
J gene: TRBJ1-4
CDR3 protein: ASSQRDRTEKLF